This paragraph covers one T cell receptor beta chain sequence. Trimming shortened V by 0 bases and J by 0 bases, and 11 bases separated the two germline ends. Germline V CDR1 and CDR2: SQVTM, ANQGSEA. This CDR3 has 15 residues. The data stem from a study of blood T cell repertoires in COVID-19. The table came from immunoSEQ multiplex PCR; TCRdb's copy has only in-frame clones and leaves some out. The table has tens of thousands of clones, more than 60% seen once. The specimen sequenced was peripheral blood. This TCR was recovered from a woman aged 80 or over with active or convalescent COVID-19. The rearrangement links TRBV29-1 to TRBJ1-2; no clear D gene. The DNA for the CDR3 is TGCAGCGTTGAAGATCGTAGGAGCACTAACTATGGCTACACCTTC. Translation gives CSVEDRRSTNYGYTF.